The rows below give T cell receptor beta chains drawn from one sample of a study of blood T cell repertoires in COVID-19. TCRdb keeps only in-frame clones here, not all; method: immunoSEQ multiplex PCR. The sample gives approximately 500,000 clones, 88% of which show up once; about 1.7% is in the top ten. Source material: PBMCs or T cells enriched from blood (not recorded which). The source of these receptors is a woman aged 40 to 50 who had recovered from COVID-19. Each CDR3 is given with its conserved first and last residue. The D gene is left open where the match is weak. A row's size may be missing; if present it is once, few, many or a size class.

TRBV5-6,NA,TRBJ1-2,NA,TGTGCCAGCAGCTGGGGCCGGGGGGGCCGCTATGGCTACACCTTC,CASSWGRGGRYGYTF
TRBV15,TRBD1,TRBJ1-6,NA,TGTGCCACCGATGAGGGACAGGGGGCGAATTCACCCCTCCACTTT,CATDEGQGANSPLHF
TRBV12-3/TRBV12-4,NA,TRBJ1-4,NA,TGTGCCAGCAGTGTAGACTTCAATGAAAAACTGTTTTTT,CASSVDFNEKLFF
TRBV5-5,NA,TRBJ1-5,NA,TGTGCCAGCAGCTTGGGTCGGGGTAGGAACCAGCCCCAGCATTTT,CASSLGRGRNQPQHF
TRBV2,TRBD1,TRBJ2-7,NA,TGTGCCAGCATCCCATTACCCGGGACAGGGATCTCCTACGAGCAGTACTTC,CASIPLPGTGISYEQYF
TRBV4-3,TRBD1,TRBJ2-3,NA,TGCGCCAGCAGCTCGGGACAGGGAAAAGATACGCAGTATTTT,CASSSGQGKDTQYF
TRBV29-1,TRBD1,TRBJ2-7,NA,TGCAGCGTGAGACAGGGGGCCCTCGCTGAGCAGTACTTC,CSVRQGALAEQYF
TRBV29-1,NA,TRBJ2-1,NA,TGCAGCGCCCCCCTTGCGGGGCCGAATGAGCAGTTCTTC,CSAPLAGPNEQFF
TRBV4-3,NA,TRBJ1-2,NA,TGCGCCAGCAGCCAAGATGGCAGGGCGGACTATGGCTACACCTTC,CASSQDGRADYGYTF
TRBV18,NA,TRBJ2-5,few,TGTGCCAGCTCACCAATCAGCGACCAAGAGACCCAGTACTTC,CASSPISDQETQYF
TRBV5-1,NA,TRBJ1-1,NA,TGCGCCAGCTCGATCGTGGGGCTCAGGGACACTGAAGCTTTCTTT,CASSIVGLRDTEAFF
TRBV19,NA,TRBJ1-2,NA,TGTGCCAGTAGTATTCAGGATTACGGTGGCTACACCTTC,CASSIQDYGGYTF
TRBV12-3/TRBV12-4,TRBD2,TRBJ2-7,NA,TGTGCCAGCAGTTCGGCGGGAGTGTGGGAGCAGTACTTC,CASSSAGVWEQYF
TRBV28,TRBD2,TRBJ2-7,NA,TGTGCCAGCAGCCCCGGGACTAGCGGGTACGAGCAGTACTTC,CASSPGTSGYEQYF
TRBV3-1/TRBV3-2,NA,TRBJ2-7,NA,TGTGCCAGCAGCCAAGGCGAGAGACAGTGGAGCTCCTACGAGCAGTACTTC,CASSQGERQWSSYEQYF
TRBV19,NA,TRBJ1-1,NA,TGTGCCAGTAGTGATGTTGTCACTGTGAACACTGAAGCTTTCTTT,CASSDVVTVNTEAFF
TRBV29-1,NA,TRBJ2-4,NA,TGCAGCGTTGGTATGCGGGCCAAAAACATTCAGTACTTC,CSVGMRAKNIQYF
TRBV5-1,NA,TRBJ1-1,NA,TGCGCCAGCAGCCTCGACAGGCAAGAAGCTTTCTTT,CASSLDRQEAFF
TRBV25-1,NA,TRBJ2-5,NA,TGTGCCAGCACCCAGGGCCAAGAGACCCAGTACTTC,CASTQGQETQYF
TRBV11-2,NA,TRBJ2-3,once,TGTGCCAGCAGCATTATTAGCGCAGATACGCAGTATTTT,CASSIISADTQYF
TRBV2,NA,TRBJ2-3,NA,TGTGCCAGCAGGCAGGACTACCTATATACGCAGTATTTT,CASRQDYLYTQYF
TRBV18,TRBD2,TRBJ2-7,NA,TGTGCCAGCTCACTACAACCGGGACTAGCTACCTACGAGCAGTACTTC,CASSLQPGLATYEQYF
TRBV30,NA,TRBJ1-4,NA,TGTGCCTGGAGTGTACGTCCAGGGAGGGCGGTGGATAATAATGAAAAACTGTTTTTT,CAWSVRPGRAVDNNEKLFF
TRBV30,NA,TRBJ1-2,NA,TGTGCCTGGAGTCCCGGGAATCCGGGGGACTATGGCTACACCTTC,CAWSPGNPGDYGYTF
TRBV2,NA,TRBJ2-1,NA,TGTGCCAGCATGCGGGATGGGTTGAATGAGCAGTTCTTC,CASMRDGLNEQFF
TRBV25-1,NA,TRBJ2-7,NA,TGTGCCAGCAGTGAATTGGGGGCGGGCTACGAGCAGTACTTC,CASSELGAGYEQYF
TRBV10-1,TRBD1,TRBJ2-7,NA,TGCGCCAGCAGTACAGGGGGCGATCCCTACGAGCAGTACTTC,CASSTGGDPYEQYF
TRBV10-1,TRBD1,TRBJ2-5,NA,TGCGCCAGCAGTTCGGGACAGATCCGTGGGGAGACCCAGTACTTC,CASSSGQIRGETQYF
TRBV10-1,NA,TRBJ2-7,NA,TGCGCCAGCAGTGAGTCGAAAGAACCAGGGGAGGAGCAGTACTTC,CASSESKEPGEEQYF
TRBV5-6,NA,TRBJ1-3,NA,TGTGCCAGCAGCTTTTATTCGGGAGCTGGAAACACCATATATTTT,CASSFYSGAGNTIYF
TRBV11-2,NA,TRBJ2-1,once,TGTGCCAGCAGCTTAGAGTCATTAGCGGTTAGCTCCTACAATGAGCAGTTCTTC,CASSLESLAVSSYNEQFF
TRBV4-2,TRBD2,TRBJ2-5,NA,TGTGCCAGCAGCCAAGGTAGCGGGGGTTTACAAGAGACCCAGTACTTC,CASSQGSGGLQETQYF
TRBV7-9,TRBD1,TRBJ2-7,few,TGTGCCAGCAGCTTTACAGGGGAAAGGGGCGAGCAGTACTTC,CASSFTGERGEQYF
TRBV15,TRBD2,TRBJ2-3,NA,TGTGCCACCAGCGGGACTAGCGGAAGCACAGATACGCAGTATTTT,CATSGTSGSTDTQYF
TRBV5-1,TRBD2,TRBJ2-1,NA,TGCGCCAGCAGCTTGCTCCTAGCGGGACAATCCTACAATGAGCAGTTCTTC,CASSLLLAGQSYNEQFF
TRBV27,TRBD1,TRBJ2-7,NA,TGTGCCAGCAGTCTTCCGGGACAGAACCCTTACGAGCAGTACTTC,CASSLPGQNPYEQYF
TRBV11-3,TRBD2,TRBJ2-5,NA,TGTGCCAGCAGCTTGGGCGGGACTAGCGGCCAAGAGACCCAGTACTTC,CASSLGGTSGQETQYF
TRBV4-1,TRBD1,TRBJ2-7,NA,TGCGCCAGCACTCTACGAGGGGACAGGGGATTCTACGAGCAGTACTTC,CASTLRGDRGFYEQYF
TRBV25-1,TRBD1,TRBJ1-2,NA,TGTGCCAGCAGTCTCGACAGGGGTAGCGGCTACACCTTC,CASSLDRGSGYTF
TRBV5-6,NA,TRBJ1-2,NA,TGTGCCAGCAGCTTGGAAGACGGAGTGCCTAACTATGGCTACACCTTC,CASSLEDGVPNYGYTF
TRBV5-1,TRBD1,TRBJ1-2,NA,TGCGCCAGCAGCGGGCCGGGACAGGGGAATTATGGCTACACCTTC,CASSGPGQGNYGYTF
TRBV5-1,TRBD1,TRBJ2-7,NA,TGCGCCAGCAGCCGGGACAGAAGAGCGTCCTACGAGCAGTACTTC,CASSRDRRASYEQYF
TRBV5-1,TRBD1,TRBJ1-6,NA,TGCGCCAGCAGCTTGACAGGGGGCGATGACTCACCCCTCCACTTT,CASSLTGGDDSPLHF
TRBV19,NA,TRBJ1-3,NA,TGTGCCAGTAGTCGACAGGACTCTGGAAACACCATATATTTT,CASSRQDSGNTIYF
TRBV4-3,NA,TRBJ1-4,NA,TGCGCCAGCAGCCGGGCGGAGGTGAGGGATGGTGAAAAACTGTTTTTT,CASSRAEVRDGEKLFF
TRBV19,NA,TRBJ2-1,NA,TGTGCCAGTACCATTTCCACGGTCCGGGAACCAAGGAATGAGCAGTTCTTC,CASTISTVREPRNEQFF
TRBV4-2,TRBD1,TRBJ1-1,NA,TGTGCCAGCAGCCAAGACAGGGGGCGTACTGAAGCTTTCTTT,CASSQDRGRTEAFF
TRBV9,NA,TRBJ2-7,once,TGTGCCAGCAGCGTAGACAGGGCCACCTACGAGCAGTACTTC,CASSVDRATYEQYF
TRBV4-3,NA,TRBJ1-1,NA,TGCGCCAGCAGCCACAACATCGACAGGCAGAACACTGAAGCTTTCTTT,CASSHNIDRQNTEAFF
TRBV6-2/TRBV6-3,TRBD2,TRBJ2-1,NA,TGTGCCAGCAGTTACAGATTAGCGGGAGGGTCCAATGAGCAGTTCTTC,CASSYRLAGGSNEQFF
TRBV5-1,NA,TRBJ2-1,NA,TGCGCCAGCAGCTTGTACAGTTCCTCCTACAATGAGCAGTTCTTC,CASSLYSSSYNEQFF
TRBV14,NA,TRBJ1-1,NA,TGTGCCAGCAGCCTTCAAGGCGGGAACACTGAAGCTTTCTTT,CASSLQGGNTEAFF
TRBV5-8,TRBD1,TRBJ1-2,few,TGTGCCAGCAGCGCGGGACAGGCGGACTATGGCTACACCTTC,CASSAGQADYGYTF
TRBV10-3,TRBD2,TRBJ2-7,NA,TGTGCCATCAAGACTAGCGGAAACTCCTACGAGCAGTACTTC,CAIKTSGNSYEQYF
TRBV7-9,TRBD1,TRBJ1-4,NA,TGTGCCAGCAGCCGAACCGGGACAGGGGTTAGACTGTTTTTT,CASSRTGTGVRLFF
TRBV18,TRBD2,TRBJ2-7,NA,TGTGCCAGCTCACCACTTTTCGGGACTAGCGGGAGCCGGATCGAGCAGTACTTC,CASSPLFGTSGSRIEQYF
TRBV5-6,TRBD2,TRBJ2-3,once,TGTGCCAGCAGCTTGGTAGGCCTAGCGGGGGAGGAGGATACGCAGTATTTT,CASSLVGLAGEEDTQYF
TRBV5-1,NA,TRBJ2-7,NA,TGCGCCAGCAGCCGGAGGGGCGAGCAGTACTTC,CASSRRGEQYF
TRBV27,TRBD2,TRBJ2-6,NA,TGTGCCAGCAGTTTTAGCACTAGCGGCTCTGGGGCCAACGTCCTGACTTTC,CASSFSTSGSGANVLTF
TRBV30,NA,TRBJ2-5,NA,TGTGCCGGGGGGACTGGCGCGGAGGAGACCCAGTACTTC,CAGGTGAEETQYF